What follows describes a single TCR beta chain. This sample was included in a study of cytomegalovirus exposure and HLA in healthy donors. The study ran its PCR with 60 Vbeta and 13 Jbeta primers. The repertoire was sequenced with immunoSEQ multiplex PCR; TCRdb's copy has only in-frame clones and lacks some. Of about 110,000 clones in the sample, over 15% were seen once. CDR1 is SGDLS, CDR2 YYNGEE, per germline. The CDR3 is 14 amino acids. The germline V and J ends were trimmed by 5 bases and 4 bases, with 16 bases remaining between them. Material for sequencing was PBMCs. The V gene is TRBV9, the J gene TRBJ2-7; D perhaps matches TRBD1 (6 bases). The sequence was obtained from a woman younger than 30 in good health and CMV-seronegative. The CDR3, as DNA: TGTGCCAGCAGTGCCGCTGGCAGGGGTTACGAGCAGTACTTC. Its protein is CASSAAGRGYEQYF.